Listed below are T cell receptor beta chains from one sample, sequenced in a study of spatial heterogeneity in lung cancer. TCRdb analysed the 5' RACE reads with MiXCR anew, one entry per CDR3 protein. The profile shows some 9,800 distinct CDR3 sequences, about 5% of them singletons. This sample comprised lung tumor tissue, obtained at surgery. Receptor source: a female donor with early-stage non-small cell lung cancer. Both conserved end residues are trimmed from each CDR3. Not all rows give a size; the values are once, few, many and, for expanded clones, a class.

v_gene,abundance,CDR3aa
TRBV5-1,many,ASSPTSGRHEQY
TRBV20-1,.,SARDNVGETEQF
TRBV5-1,few,ASSASKEHSPRSTQY
TRBV12-3/TRBV12-4,many,ASSDLPPTQY
TRBV12-3/TRBV12-4,.,ASSTDSRVF
TRBV9,few,ASSGQGSSFYEQY
TRBV7-8,many,ASSPGELSREAF
TRBV5-1,.,ASSDSYEQY
TRBV5-1,many,ASSPTTGTEEKLF
TRBV7-8,medium-sized,ASSSRYNEQF
TRBV19,many,ASSIVPDETQY
TRBV5-1,many,ASSFADLYNEQF
TRBV28,many,ASSISGPGNSPLH
TRBV6-5,.,ASSTVAGGQYEQY
TRBV4-1,medium-sized,ASSGGGLAGGYNEQF
TRBV28,many,AWRGETDTQY
TRBV6-2/TRBV6-3,many,ASSYSKLGGYNEQF
TRBV7-9,many,ASIPPPGLAAITDTQY
TRBV7-8,many,ASSPHGTGQETQY
TRBV12-3/TRBV12-4,.,ASSFEGPQF
TRBV7-2,many,ASNLQVNSPLH
TRBV29-1,few,SGGGGELF